The present TCR beta chain was sequenced within a study of blood T cells in healthy people across ages. General study results and limits: Diversity figures based on one million T cells were deemed too low.

Worth noting for this clonotype: Its antigen is undetermined.

The CDR3 consists of 14 residues. Germline CDR1 SQVTM, CDR2 ANQGSEA. Trimming cost V 3 bases and J 6 bases, with 18 bases left between them. Drawn from each donor were 8.5 to 10 milliliters of peripheral blood. Researchers isolated at least 6 million PBMCs per sample. A second PCR of about 7 to 12 cycles used a sample-barcoded 5' primer and a J-beta primer mix. Each cDNA molecule was tagged by a template-switch adaptor with 12 random nucleotides. MiXCR, applied by TCRdb to the 5' RACE reads, yields one record per CDR3 protein. The profile covers 850,000 to 1,000,000 distinct CDR3 sequences, with just over 50% appearing a single time and roughly a fifth taken by the ten largest.

Material: blood. This clonotype originated in a woman aged 60-70 years in good health. V gene TRBV29-1 combines with J gene TRBJ2-7, with D perhaps being TRBD1 or TRBD2 (6 bases each). The CDR3 loop reads CSVETGGSFCEQYF. The DNA of the CDR3 is TGCAGCGTTGAGACAGGAGGGTCCTTCTGCGAGCAGTACTTC.